This TCR beta chain was recovered during a study of blood T cell repertoires in COVID-19. About the research overall: From T cells, B-cell-depleted T cells, or PBMCs came the material, which was cDNA or gDNA.

The protocol was immunoSEQ multiplex PCR, while the TCRdb copy is restricted to in-frame clones and leaves out a portion. In the table there are around 190,000 clones, 70% to 80% of which are singletons. This CDR3 comprises 15 residues. V was pared by 3 bases and J by 3 bases, with 14 bases between. The V gene's germline CDR1 is SGHDN and CDR2 FVKESK. This receptor was obtained from a woman aged 40 to 50 with COVID-19, enrolled during active disease. The J gene is TRBJ2-5, the V gene TRBV14; maybe TRBD1 (5 bases). The sequenced sample consisted of peripheral blood. DNA of the CDR3: TGTGCCAGCAGCCAGTTACAGGCAGGAAAAGAGACCCAGTACTTC. This sequence encodes CASSQLQAGKETQYF. Variable domain in full (rest from reference TRBV14 and TRBJ2-5): EAGVTQFPSHSVIEKGQTVTLRCDPISGHDNLYWYRRVMGKEIKFLLHFVKESKQDESGMPNNRFLAERTGGTYSTLKVQPAELEDSGVYFCASSQLQAGKETQYFGPGTRLLVL.